The entry that follows covers one T cell receptor (beta chain) sequence. What it recognizes is unknown. The sample comes from a study of shared clonotypes between healthy human individuals. Study-wide points: The study drew on few donors, limiting represented genetic and exposure-history diversity. Shared clonotypes: about 5% naive CD4, around 3.4% naive CD8, around 2.4% memory CD4, over 0.3% memory CD8. Relative to memory subsets, naive subsets generally showed larger estimated richness.

Splitting of each subset's genomic DNA was done evenly across several immunoSEQ plates. Assay used: immunoSEQ multiplex PCR; TCRdb lists only in-frame clones, some missing. Of about 2 million clones in the sample, approximately 94% were seen once. Germline V gene data show CDR1 as MDHEN and CDR2 as SYDVKM. Germline trimming cut 3 bases from V and 4 bases from J; bases unmatched to any gene: 23. CDR3 length: 20 residues. CD8 cells classed as naive were CD45RO-negative and positively selected for CCR7, excluding terminally differentiated effector memory CD45RA+ cells. The source is a man between 18 and 35 years old in good health. Sequencing was performed on naive CD8+ T cells sorted from blood. The chain has TRBV28 and TRBJ2-5, with 7 bases that match TRBD1. CDR3 in DNA: TGTGCCAGCAGTTTCGCCCCCGGGACAGCGACCCCCGTGGTTGGAGAGACCCAGTACTTC. Translating gives CASSFAPGTATPVVGETQYF.